Below are 27 T cell receptor beta chains sequenced from a single sample in a study of OX40 agonist ivuxolimab in advanced cancers. Sequenced by immunoSEQ multiplex PCR; TCRdb stores in-frame clones only, minus some. This sample yields 60,000 or so clones, of which almost 95% are seen a single time; about an eighth belongs to the top ten. The input for sequencing was CD4+ or CD8+ T cells sorted from blood, taken in a trial of the OX40 agonist ivuxolimab. These receptor sequences come from an adult with an advanced solid tumor such as melanoma, head and neck, liver or kidney cancer.

V gene TRBV29-1 combines with J gene TRBJ2-6, with 8 bases matching TRBD1. The V gene end was trimmed by 7 bases and the J gene end by 0 bases; junction bases not matched to a gene: 8. The germline V gene encodes CDR1 SQVTM and CDR2 ANQGSEA. This CDR3 contains 16 residues. The CDR3 bases are TGCAGCGCCTCGGACAGGGACGACTCTGGGGCCAACGTCCTGACTTTC. This gives the protein CSASDRDDSGANVLTF.

This rearrangement joins TRBV15 to TRBJ1-1; 8 bases are a match to TRBD1. Germline CDR1 and CDR2: LNHNV and YYDKDF (reference sequence). The V segment lost 4 bases and the J segment 1 base; nucleotides outside the gene matches: 8. The CDR3 covers 16 residues. The CDR3 sequence is CATSKDRVWENTEAFF. Written as DNA, the CDR3 is TGTGCCACCAGCAAGGACAGGGTTTGGGAGAACACTGAAGCTTTCTTT.

The CDR3: CAISEGQEFYNEQFF. The CDR3 DNA reads TGTGCCATCAGTGAGGGACAGGAGTTCTACAATGAGCAGTTCTTC. The V gene is TRBV10-3, the J gene TRBJ2-1; TRBD1 matches 7 bases. J gave up 3 bases and V 2 bases, and 4 bases lay outside the gene matches. Germline-derived CDR1 and CDR2 are ENHRY and SYGVKD. The CDR3 is made up of 15 amino acids.

This rearrangement joins TRBV7-8 to TRBJ2-5, with 7 positions matching TRBD2. The V gene end was trimmed by 1 base and the J gene end by 6 bases; junction bases not matched to a gene: 2. This CDR3 has 13 residues. Germline V CDR1 and CDR2: SGHVS, FQNEAQ. CDR3 coding DNA: TGTGCCAGCAGCTTAGGGGGGGGTCAGACCCAGTACTTC. This codes for CASSLGGGQTQYF.

The table lists this clone with a count of one. The chain uses TRBV7-9 and TRBJ2-1; the match to TRBD2 covers 10 bases. This CDR3 is 16 amino acids long. Germline V lookup: CDR1 SEHNR, CDR2 FQNEAQ (reference sequence). J was trimmed by 7 bases and V by 4 bases; bases with no gene match: 10. The CDR3 loop is CASSYLQREGQNEQFF. DNA for the CDR3: TGTGCCAGCAGCTACCTCCAGCGGGAGGGCCAGAATGAGCAGTTCTTC.

The rearrangement uses TRBV7-6 and TRBJ2-7; TRBD2 matches at 9 bases. The CDR3 totals 16 residues. V gave up 2 bases and J gave up 2 bases; unmatched junction bases: 7. Germline V lookup: CDR1 SGHVS, CDR2 FNYEAQ. The CDR3 DNA sequence: TGTGCCAGCAGCTTACCAGCGAGCGGGGGGACCTACGAGCAGTACTTC. It translates to CASSLPASGGTYEQYF.

The V and J genes are TRBV6-1 and TRBJ1-1; D uncertain. The V end was cut by 0 bases, the J end by 0 bases, with 8 bases between. CDR3 length: 15 residues. Germline CDR1 MNHNS, CDR2 SASEGT. CDR3 sequence (DNA): TGTGCCAGCAGTGAAGCGATAGGGATGAACACTGAAGCTTTCTTT. Protein product: CASSEAIGMNTEAFF.

The sample holds a few counts of this clone. The genes are TRBV4-2 and TRBJ2-3, with TRBD2 matching over 8 bases. Trimming cost V 0 bases and J 6 bases; bases outside gene matches: 8. The CDR3 spans 16 residues. CDR1 and CDR2 from the germline V gene are LGHNA and YNFKEQ. The CDR3 nucleotides read TGTGCCAGCAGCCAAGAAAAACGGGGGGGCCCGGATACGCAGTATTTT. Protein: CASSQEKRGGPDTQYF.

The chain joins TRBV4-1 to TRBJ2-1; possibly TRBD1 for D (5 bases). This CDR3 has 14 residues. V gave up 6 bases and J gave up 10 bases, with 19 bases separating them. CDR1 is MGHRA, CDR2 YSYEKL, per germline. The CDR3 DNA sequence: TGCGCCAGCAGGGGCCAGGGAAGAGGAGAAGAGCAGTTCTTC. Translation gives CASRGQGRGEEQFF.

V and J are TRBV6-1 and TRBJ2-4; D remains unclear. Between the trimmed V and J ends, which lost 6 bases and 8 bases, there was a span of 14 bases. The CDR3 spans 13 residues. CDR1 is MNHNS, CDR2 SASEGT, per germline. The chain's CDR3 is CASSDGYWDIQYF. The CDR3 DNA sequence: TGTGCCAGCAGCGATGGGTACTGGGACATTCAGTACTTC.

This chain joins TRBV7-9 and TRBJ2-5; D could derive from TRBD1 or TRBD2 (5 bases each). Trimming left V 2 bases short and J 1 base short, with 11 bases between. Germline CDR1 reads SEHNR; CDR2 reads FQNEAQ (reference sequence). The length of the CDR3 is 15 residues. The CDR3 is CASSLRGRGQETQYF. The CDR3, as DNA: TGTGCCAGCAGCTTAAGGGGCCGGGGCCAAGAGACCCAGTACTTC. The full variable domain, with the rest looked up from reference TRBV7-9 and TRBJ2-5, is DTGVSQNPRHKITKRGQNVTFRCDPISEHNRLYWYRQTLGQGPEFLTYFQNEAQLEKSRLLSDRFSAERPKGSFSTLEIQRTEQGDSAMYLCASSLRGRGQETQYFGPGTRLLVL.

The chain recombines TRBV28 with TRBJ2-1, with TRBD2 identical over 13 bases. The CDR3 length is 14 residues. Losses at the gene ends were 6 bases for V and 6 bases for J; bases not matched to a gene: 2. Germline CDR1 and CDR2: MDHEN and SYDVKM. CDR3 nucleotide sequence: TGTGCCAGCAGCACTAGCGGGAGGGCCAATGAGCAGTTCTTC. Translation: CASSTSGRANEQFF.

The chain combines TRBV9 with TRBJ2-7; D perhaps matches TRBD1 (6 bases). The CDR3 sequence is 16 residues long. The V end was cut by 1 base, the J end by 6 bases, with 20 bases between. Germline assignment: CDR1 SGDLS and CDR2 YYNGEE. CDR3 nucleotides: TGTGCCAGCAGCGTACGCCCCGAACAGGGCATGGGCGAGCAGTACTTC. This translates into CASSVRPEQGMGEQYF.

This chain links TRBV27 with TRBJ1-3; D is unclear. V lost 0 bases to trimming and J lost 3 bases, with 12 bases between them. CDR1 and CDR2 (germline): MNHEY, SMNVEV (reference sequence). The CDR3 is 16 residues long. The CDR3 DNA sequence: TGTGCCAGCAGTTTATCGATGGCGGAATTTGGAAACACCATATATTTT. Protein sequence: CASSLSMAEFGNTIYF.

The rearrangement joins TRBV29-1 to TRBJ2-1, with 8 bases fitting TRBD2. The germline gives CDR1 SQVTM, CDR2 ANQGSEA. The length of the CDR3 is 14 residues. The trim removed 7 bases at V and 8 bases at J, leaving 13 bases unmatched. Here the CDR3 DNA reads TGCAGCGCCACCGAGCGGGAGACTAGGTATGAGCAGTTCTTC. The encoded protein is CSATERETRYEQFF.

The J gene is TRBJ1-2, the V gene TRBV4-1; 8 bases align to TRBD1. The V segment lost 0 bases and the J segment 3 bases; nucleotides outside the gene matches: 9. Germline-derived CDR1 and CDR2 are MGHRA and YSYEKL. The CDR3 is 17 amino acids. CDR3 region: CASSQDVGPGQDYGYTF. In DNA, the CDR3 is TGCGCCAGCAGCCAAGATGTGGGCCCGGGACAGGACTATGGCTACACCTTC.

The chain employs TRBV7-9 and TRBJ2-7, with D tentatively TRBD2 (7 bases). From germline, CDR1 is SEHNR and CDR2 FQNEAQ (reference sequence). Deletions cut 6 bases from V and 5 bases from J, with 11 bases between. This CDR3 is built from 12 residues. CDR3 protein: CASRGGRNEQYF. In DNA form, the CDR3 reads TGTGCCAGCAGGGGGGGGCGGAACGAGCAGTACTTC.

V usage is TRBV5-6 and J usage is TRBJ2-7; D is undetermined. V lost 0 bases and J 5 bases, leaving 6 bases between the germline ends. This CDR3 comprises 12 residues. The V gene's germline CDR1 is SGHDT and CDR2 YYEEEE. CDR3 nucleotides: TGTGCCAGCAGCTTGGGTCCGGACGAGCAGTACTTC. It codes for CASSLGPDEQYF.

V gene TRBV4-1 combines with J gene TRBJ2-7; weak D call: TRBD1 (6 bases). In germline, CDR1 is MGHRA, CDR2 YSYEKL. The CDR3 has 14 amino acids. V shed 0 bases and J shed 4 bases, with 10 bases lying between them. The CDR3 DNA reads as TGCGCCAGCAGCCAAGAAGTAGGGGGATACGAGCAGTACTTC. Residues: CASSQEVGGYEQYF.

A word on this clone: The identical CDR3 is also encoded by other nucleotide sequences in the sample. This sequence joins TRBV7-9 and TRBJ2-7; 8 positions match TRBD1. V shed 5 bases and J 3 bases; nucleotides not matched to a gene: 6. Germline values: CDR1 SEHNR, CDR2 FQNEAQ (reference sequence). The CDR3 has 14 residues. CDR3 loop: CASSHRDRNYEQYF. Written as DNA, the CDR3 is TGTGCCAGCAGCCACCGGGACAGGAACTACGAGCAGTACTTC.

This clone was seen once. The chain has TRBV7-2 and TRBJ1-1; D uncertain. Germline CDR1 and CDR2: SGHTA and FQGNSA. This CDR3 comprises 16 residues. Trimming removed 1 base at V and 0 bases at J, with 12 bases between. The chain's CDR3 is CASSLVKYPMNTEAFF. CDR3 DNA sequence: TGTGCCAGCAGCTTAGTTAAATACCCAATGAACACTGAAGCTTTCTTT.

The J gene is TRBJ2-1, the V gene TRBV15; D is possibly TRBD2 (5 bases). The CDR3 runs 18 residues. CDR1 is LNHNV and CDR2 is YYDKDF in the germline V gene (reference sequence). Trimming removed 1 base from V and 7 bases from J, with 23 bases in between. CDR3 sequence reads: CATSRVPFDYPSLNEQFF. The DNA for the CDR3 is TGTGCCACCAGCAGAGTCCCCTTTGACTACCCCAGCCTTAATGAGCAGTTCTTC.

The gene calls are TRBV7-6 and TRBJ2-5; no clear D gene. V lost 0 bases and J 5 bases, leaving 10 bases between the germline ends. Germline V gene data show CDR1 as SGHVS and CDR2 as FNYEAQ. CDR3 size: 14 residues. CDR3 loop: CASSLATEWETQYF. The CDR3 DNA reads TGTGCCAGCAGCTTAGCTACGGAGTGGGAGACCCAGTACTTC.

This clone showed up just once. The V and J genes are TRBV4-2 and TRBJ2-2, with TRBD2 matching 7 bases. Germline CDR1 reads LGHNA; CDR2 reads YNFKEQ. The junction had 4 bases not matched to a gene; V was cut back by 0 bases and J by 9 bases. The length of the CDR3 is 14 residues. CDR3 DNA: TGTGCCAGCAGCCAAGAGGGGACTATCCGGGAGCTGTTTTTT. Its protein product is CASSQEGTIRELFF.

The rearrangement uses TRBV6-5 and TRBJ1-2; no clear D. The CDR3 contains 15 residues. V lost 0 bases, J lost 8 bases, and 16 bases lay in between. Germline-derived CDR1 and CDR2 are MNHEY and SVGAGI. The CDR3 loop is CASSYSGSAGKGYTF. CDR3 in DNA: TGTGCCAGCAGTTACTCAGGTTCGGCGGGGAAAGGCTACACCTTC.

The CDR3 sequence: CASTVTGGSYEQYF. As DNA, the CDR3 is TGTGCCAGCACAGTTACAGGGGGAAGTTACGAGCAGTACTTC. This chain links TRBV27 with TRBJ2-7; 8 bases are shared with TRBD1. The length of the CDR3 is 14 residues. The germline V gene has CDR1 MNHEY and CDR2 SMNVEV (reference sequence). V shed 7 bases, J shed 4 bases, and the junction held 9 bases outside the gene matches.

The V call is TRBV4-3, the J call TRBJ2-3; D remains ambiguous. This CDR3 is built from 13 residues. Deletions cut 0 bases from V and 4 bases from J, with 5 bases between. CDR1 and CDR2 from the germline V gene are LGHNA and YSLEER. The CDR3 sequence: CASSQDSADTQYF. CDR3 DNA sequence: TGCGCCAGCAGCCAAGATTCTGCAGATACGCAGTATTTT.